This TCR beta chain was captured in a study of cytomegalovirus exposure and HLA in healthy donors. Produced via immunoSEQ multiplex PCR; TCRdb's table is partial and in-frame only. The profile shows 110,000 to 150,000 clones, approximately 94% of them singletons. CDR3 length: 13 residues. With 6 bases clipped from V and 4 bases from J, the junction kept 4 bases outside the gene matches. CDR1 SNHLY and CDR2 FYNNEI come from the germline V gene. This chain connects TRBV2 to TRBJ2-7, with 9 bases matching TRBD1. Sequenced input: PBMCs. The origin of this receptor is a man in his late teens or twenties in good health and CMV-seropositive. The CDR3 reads CASRWTGDYEQYF. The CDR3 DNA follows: TGTGCCAGCAGATGGACAGGGGATTACGAGCAGTACTTC. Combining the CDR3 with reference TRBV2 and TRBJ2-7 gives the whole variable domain EPEVTQTPSHQVTQMGQEVILRCVPISNHLYFYWYRQILGQKVEFLVSFYNNEISEKSEIFDDQFSVERPDGSNFTLKIRSTKLEDSAMYFCASRWTGDYEQYFGPGTRLTVT.